Listed here is a single T cell receptor beta chain. Its specificity is unknown. Donor samples were obtained from healthy Caucasian individuals from Russia, aged about 6 to 95. There are 16 residues in the CDR3. CDR1 is MNHEY, CDR2 SVGEGT, per germline. Trimming pared 6 bases from V and 5 bases from J, leaving 22 bases between. This specimen comes from a study of blood T cells in healthy people across ages. Then a second PCR, running roughly 7 to 12 cycles, was carried out with a sample-barcoded 5' primer and a J-beta primer mix. MiXCR, run by TCRdb on the 5' RACE reads, gives a single entry per CDR3 protein. The sample carries about 1.8 million distinct CDR3 sequences, around 48% recorded once. Study-wide results and limits: One million T cells yielded diversity estimates that were considered underestimates.

The sequencing input was blood. The origin of this receptor is a woman aged 40 to 49 in good health. This chain links TRBV6-2 or TRBV6-3 with TRBJ2-5, with D unresolved. This CDR3 is CASSHIPVPGWETQYF. The CDR3 DNA follows: TGTGCCAGCAGCCATATTCCGGTACCTGGTTGGGAGACCCAGTACTTC.